The clone carrying this T cell receptor beta chain has more than one count but fewer than ten. Its antigen is as yet unknown. This specimen comes from a study of vaccination effects on CD4 cells after COVID-19. Study-wide findings and caveats: Healthy vaccine recipients' vaccine-induced clones were almost all SARS-CoV-2 mono-reactive. Late in the post-vaccination period, infection-induced and vaccine-induced clones underwent marked clonal contraction.

CDR3 length equals 16 residues. The V end was cut by 4 bases, the J end by 0 bases, with 10 bases between. CDR1 and CDR2 from the germline V gene are MNHEY and SMNVEV (reference sequence). The repertoire was sequenced with immunoSEQ multiplex PCR; TCRdb's copy has only in-frame clones and lacks some. The sample has tens of thousands of clones; more than 80% are singletons. Viral peptide pools were used in the ViraFEST assay to expand antigen-specific CD4+ T cells, and sequencing came afterward. Subsequent to roughly 9 days of culture, CD4+ T cells were isolated. On days 3 and 7, fresh IL-2 medium replaced half the medium.

The rearrangement joins TRBV27 to TRBJ1-6; weak D call: TRBD1 (5 bases). Sequences were derived from CD4+ T cells from PBMCs cultured with HCoV-229E spike peptides, sampled before COVID-19 vaccination. This receptor was identified in a human donor who received a COVID-19 vaccine. CDR3 coding DNA: TGTGCCAGCAGTTCCGGGGACGGCTCCTATAATTCACCCCTCCACTTT. This encodes CASSSGDGSYNSPLHF.